The present T cell receptor beta chain was sequenced within a study of T cells in Graves' hyperthyroidism and ophthalmopathy. Study-level findings and limits: Ophthalmopathy was identified by the model a median approximately 6.9 months ahead of onset.

RNA transcripts gave rise to amplified TCR beta CDR3 regions. The HTBI primer set drove a first-round RT-PCR of the TCR CDR3. TCRdb processed the multiplex PCR reads anew with MiXCR; each CDR3 protein has one entry. Of 250,000 or so distinct CDR3 sequences in the sample, approximately 16% were seen once. This clonotype showed up many times. No antigen is known for it. Germline trimming cut 4 bases from V and 6 bases from J; bases unmatched to any gene: 6. Germline V gene sequence: CDR1 SGHRS, CDR2 YFSETQ. The CDR3 spans 13 residues. The sequence was obtained from a woman in her 50s with Graves' hyperthyroidism that later progressed to Graves' ophthalmopathy. The chain uses TRBV5-1 and TRBJ1-2; 7 nucleotides align to TRBD1. Sequencing used blood. The chain's CDR3 is CASSVTGMDGYTF. The CDR3, as DNA: TGCGCCAGCAGCGTGACAGGGATGGATGGCTACACCTTC.